This T cell receptor (beta chain) was sequenced in a study of cytomegalovirus exposure and HLA in healthy donors. Primers: 60 Vbeta forward and 13 Jbeta reverse. The protocol was immunoSEQ multiplex PCR, while the TCRdb copy is restricted to in-frame clones and leaves out a portion. The sample holds 150,000 to 200,000 clones; around 81% are singletons and the top ten take 1.9%. Germline V gene data show CDR1 as MNHEY and CDR2 as SVGAGI. This CDR3 has 13 residues. Trimming cost V 4 bases and J 2 bases, with 7 bases left between them. The chain carries TRBV6-5 and TRBJ2-3; D call uncertain. This sequence was found in a man aged 25-45 years in good health and CMV-seronegative. The material sequenced was PBMCs. CDR3 region: CASSWQSTDTQYF. CDR3 in DNA: TGTGCCAGCAGTTGGCAATCCACAGATACGCAGTATTTT.